The 2 T cell receptor beta chains below come from one sample, sequenced in a study of cytomegalovirus exposure and HLA in healthy donors. The primer mix had 60 Vbeta and 13 Jbeta primers. The repertoire was sequenced with immunoSEQ multiplex PCR; TCRdb's copy has only in-frame clones and lacks some. Of approximately 150,000 clones listed, roughly 79% were seen once; the top ten hold more than 9.5%. Sequences were obtained from PBMCs. The receptors originated from a woman aged 55-69 years in good health and CMV-seropositive.

The chain joins TRBV5-6 to TRBJ1-2; the D gene is possibly TRBD1 (6 bases). Trimming took 7 bases from V and 8 from J, leaving 24 bases between them. CDR3 length: 15 residues. Germline CDR1 reads SGHDT; CDR2 reads YYEEEE. CDR3 amino acids: CASGPPGTRNEGYTF. The CDR3 nucleotides are TGTGCCAGCGGTCCGCCCGGGACACGGAATGAGGGCTACACCTTC.

The chain links TRBV7-2 to TRBJ2-7; 11 bases agree with TRBD2. Per the germline V gene, CDR1 is SGHTA and CDR2 is FQGNSA. V trimming: 2 bases; J trimming: 0 bases; junction bases outside the gene matches: 6. The CDR3 is 17 amino acids. The CDR3 is CASSLISGRVPSYEQYF. In DNA form, the CDR3 reads TGTGCCAGCAGCTTAATTAGCGGGAGGGTCCCCTCCTACGAGCAGTACTTC.